The present T cell receptor beta chain was sequenced within a study of shared clonotypes between healthy human individuals. Study context: Donor composition was a couple of women and three men, aged 18 to 49. Overall study results and limits: Estimated clonotype richness was generally higher in naive than memory subsets.

With regard to this clone: Its antigen is not known.

This CDR3 region has 15 residues. CDR1 SEHNR and CDR2 FQNEAQ come from the germline V gene (reference sequence). The V segment lost 1 base and the J segment 4 bases; nucleotides outside the gene matches: 5. Some clones are missing from TCRdb's copy, which holds only in-frame ones; the method was immunoSEQ multiplex PCR. The repertoire holds more than 1,200,000 clones, with 98% as singletons. The chain combines TRBV7-9 with TRBJ2-5; 8 positions agree with TRBD2. Sequenced material: naive CD4+ T cells sorted from blood. Described subset: CD45RA+ positively selected. This receptor was identified in a man younger than 40 in good health. The CDR3 loop reads CASSLGWGLGETQYF. Here the CDR3 DNA reads TGTGCCAGCAGCTTAGGATGGGGACTAGGAGAGACCCAGTACTTC.